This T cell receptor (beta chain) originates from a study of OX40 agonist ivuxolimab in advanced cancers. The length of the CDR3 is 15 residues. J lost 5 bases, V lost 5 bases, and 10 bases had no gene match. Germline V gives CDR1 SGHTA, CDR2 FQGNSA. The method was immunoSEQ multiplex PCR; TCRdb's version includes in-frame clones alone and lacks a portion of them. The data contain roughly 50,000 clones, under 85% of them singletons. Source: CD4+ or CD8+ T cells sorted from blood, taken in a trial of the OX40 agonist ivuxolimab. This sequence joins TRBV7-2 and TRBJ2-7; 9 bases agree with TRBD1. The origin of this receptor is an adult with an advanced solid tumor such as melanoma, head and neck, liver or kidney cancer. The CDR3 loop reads CASSPRSTGGDEQYF. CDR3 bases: TGTGCCAGCAGCCCTAGGTCGACAGGGGGAGACGAGCAGTACTTC.